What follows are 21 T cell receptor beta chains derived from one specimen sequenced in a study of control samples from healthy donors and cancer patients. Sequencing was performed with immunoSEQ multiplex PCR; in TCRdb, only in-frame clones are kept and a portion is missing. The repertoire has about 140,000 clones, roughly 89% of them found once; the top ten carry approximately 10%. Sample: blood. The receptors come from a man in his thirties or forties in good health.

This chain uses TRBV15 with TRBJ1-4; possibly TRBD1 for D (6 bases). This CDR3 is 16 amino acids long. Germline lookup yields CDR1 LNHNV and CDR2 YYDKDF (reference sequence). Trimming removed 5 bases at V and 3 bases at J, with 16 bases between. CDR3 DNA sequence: TGTGCCACCAGCGCACGACCGGGACATCCTAATGAAAAACTGTTTTTT. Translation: CATSARPGHPNEKLFF.

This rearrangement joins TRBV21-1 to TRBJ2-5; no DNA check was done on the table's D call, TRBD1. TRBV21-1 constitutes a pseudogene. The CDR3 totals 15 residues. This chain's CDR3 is CASRWPGIEEETQYF. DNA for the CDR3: TGTGCCAGCAGGTGGCCAGGGATTGAGGAAGAGACCCAGTACTTC.

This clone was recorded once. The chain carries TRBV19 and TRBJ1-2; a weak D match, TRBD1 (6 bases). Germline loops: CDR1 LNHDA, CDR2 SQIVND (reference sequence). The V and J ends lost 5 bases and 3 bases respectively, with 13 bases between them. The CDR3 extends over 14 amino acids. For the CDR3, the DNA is TGTGCCAGTAGTCCAGGGAACAGGGACTATGGCTACACCTTC. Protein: CASSPGNRDYGYTF.

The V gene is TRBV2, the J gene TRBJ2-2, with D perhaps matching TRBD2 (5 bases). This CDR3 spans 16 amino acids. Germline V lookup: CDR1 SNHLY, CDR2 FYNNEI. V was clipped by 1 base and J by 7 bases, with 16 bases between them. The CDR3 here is CASSEGVGAFGGELFF. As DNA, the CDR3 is TGTGCCAGCAGTGAAGGGGTGGGAGCCTTCGGCGGGGAGCTGTTTTTT.

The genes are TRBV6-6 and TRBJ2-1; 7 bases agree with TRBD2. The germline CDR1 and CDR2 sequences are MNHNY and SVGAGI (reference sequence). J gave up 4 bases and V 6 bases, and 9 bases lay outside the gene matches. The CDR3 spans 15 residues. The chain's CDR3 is CASSPPGGGYNEQFF. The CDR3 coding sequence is TGTGCCAGCAGCCCCCCGGGGGGTGGGTACAATGAGCAGTTCTTC.

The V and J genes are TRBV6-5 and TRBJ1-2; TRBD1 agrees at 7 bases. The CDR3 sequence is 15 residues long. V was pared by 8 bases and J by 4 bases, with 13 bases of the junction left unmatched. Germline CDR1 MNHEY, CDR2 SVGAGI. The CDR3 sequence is CASGQRQGFFYGYTF. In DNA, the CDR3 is TGTGCCAGCGGACAACGACAGGGATTTTTCTATGGCTACACCTTC.

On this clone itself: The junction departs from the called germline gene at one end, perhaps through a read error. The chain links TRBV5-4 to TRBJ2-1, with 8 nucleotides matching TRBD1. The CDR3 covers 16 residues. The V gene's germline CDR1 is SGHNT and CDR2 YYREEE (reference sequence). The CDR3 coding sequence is TGTGCCAGCAGCTCGGCCCGGGACAGGTCATATGAACCCAGGCTCTTC. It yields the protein CASSSARDRSYEPRLF.

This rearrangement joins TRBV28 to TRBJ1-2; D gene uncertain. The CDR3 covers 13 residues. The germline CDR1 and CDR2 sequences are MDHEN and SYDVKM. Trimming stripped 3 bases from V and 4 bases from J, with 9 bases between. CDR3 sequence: CASSLEAFYGYTF. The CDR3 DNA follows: TGTGCCAGCAGTTTGGAGGCCTTCTATGGCTACACCTTC.

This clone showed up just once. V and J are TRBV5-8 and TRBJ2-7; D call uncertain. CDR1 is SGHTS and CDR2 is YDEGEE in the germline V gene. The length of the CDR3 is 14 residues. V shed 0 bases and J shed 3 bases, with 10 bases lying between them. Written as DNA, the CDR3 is TGTGCCAGCAGCTTGGTAGGGTTAAGCTACGAGCAGTACTTC. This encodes CASSLVGLSYEQYF.

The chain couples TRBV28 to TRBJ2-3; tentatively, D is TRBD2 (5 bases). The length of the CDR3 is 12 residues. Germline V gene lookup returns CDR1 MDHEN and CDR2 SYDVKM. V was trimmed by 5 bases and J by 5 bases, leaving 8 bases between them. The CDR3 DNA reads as TGTGCCAGCAGTAAACTAGGAGATACGCAGTATTTT. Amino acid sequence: CASSKLGDTQYF.

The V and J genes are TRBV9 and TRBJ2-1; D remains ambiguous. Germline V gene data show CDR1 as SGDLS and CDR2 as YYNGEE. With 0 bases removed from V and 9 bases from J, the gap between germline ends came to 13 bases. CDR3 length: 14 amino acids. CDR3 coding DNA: TGTGCCAGCAGCGTAGATCTGTGGCGGAGTGAGCAGTTCTTC. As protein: CASSVDLWRSEQFF.

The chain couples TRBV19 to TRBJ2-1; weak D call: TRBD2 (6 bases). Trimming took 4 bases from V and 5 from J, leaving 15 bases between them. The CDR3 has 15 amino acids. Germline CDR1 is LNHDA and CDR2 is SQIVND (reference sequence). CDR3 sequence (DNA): TGTGCCAGTAGTAGGGGCGGGACCGTTAACAATGAGCAGTTCTTC. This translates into CASSRGGTVNNEQFF.

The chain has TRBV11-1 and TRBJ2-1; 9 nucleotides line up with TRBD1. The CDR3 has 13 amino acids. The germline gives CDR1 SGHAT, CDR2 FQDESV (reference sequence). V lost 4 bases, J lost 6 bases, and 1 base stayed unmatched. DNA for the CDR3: TGTGCCAGCAGCTGGGACAGGGCCAATGAGCAGTTCTTC. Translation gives CASSWDRANEQFF.

The CDR3 nucleotides are TGTGCCAGCAGTTTACGGCAGGGATGGAACACTGAAGCTTTCTTT. Its protein product is CASSLRQGWNTEAFF. The rearrangement joins TRBV28 to TRBJ1-1, with a tentative D call TRBD1 (5 bases). The germline gives CDR1 MDHEN, CDR2 SYDVKM. V dropped 2 bases and J dropped 1 base, with 11 bases sitting between them. This CDR3 spans 15 amino acids.

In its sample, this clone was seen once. This CDR3 is CASTLAAMQFF. CDR3 DNA sequence: TGTGCCAGCACCTTAGCGGCAATGCAGTTCTTC. The chain is built from TRBV6-5 and TRBJ2-1; D perhaps matches TRBD2 (6 bases). V shed 7 bases and J shed 12 bases, with 13 bases lying between them. The CDR3 has 11 amino acids. Germline-derived CDR1 and CDR2 are MNHEY and SVGAGI.

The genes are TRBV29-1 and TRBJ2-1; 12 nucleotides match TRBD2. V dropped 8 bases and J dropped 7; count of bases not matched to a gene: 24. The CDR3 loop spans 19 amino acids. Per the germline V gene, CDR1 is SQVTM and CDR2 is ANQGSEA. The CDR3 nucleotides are TGCAGCACCTTCTTGCAGAAACTAGCGGGAGGACTCCTAAGGAATGAGCAGTTCTTC. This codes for CSTFLQKLAGGLLRNEQFF.

The CDR3 DNA sequence: TGTGCCACCAGTGATTTGGGGACTGACACAGATACGCAGTATTTT. Amino acids: CATSDLGTDTDTQYF. The chain uses TRBV24-1 and TRBJ2-3, with TRBD2 as a possible D gene (6 bases). Looked up from germline, CDR1 is KGHDR and CDR2 is SFDVKD. Trimming removed 0 bases from V and 2 bases from J, with 8 bases in between. This CDR3 comprises 15 residues.

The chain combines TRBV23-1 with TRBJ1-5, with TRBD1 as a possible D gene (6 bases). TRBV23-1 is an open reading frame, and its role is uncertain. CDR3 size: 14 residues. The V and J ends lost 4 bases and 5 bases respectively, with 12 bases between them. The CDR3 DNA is TGCGCCAGCAGTCGGGGGCGTATGGATCAGCCCCAGCATTTT. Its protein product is CASSRGRMDQPQHF.

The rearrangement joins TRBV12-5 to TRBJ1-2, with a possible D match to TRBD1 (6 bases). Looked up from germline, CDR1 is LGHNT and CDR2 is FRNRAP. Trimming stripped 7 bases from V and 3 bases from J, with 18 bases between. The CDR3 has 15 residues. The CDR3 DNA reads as TGTGCTAGTGTGGTTGGGGGCGCTTCTGACTATGGCTACACCTTC. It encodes CASVVGGASDYGYTF.

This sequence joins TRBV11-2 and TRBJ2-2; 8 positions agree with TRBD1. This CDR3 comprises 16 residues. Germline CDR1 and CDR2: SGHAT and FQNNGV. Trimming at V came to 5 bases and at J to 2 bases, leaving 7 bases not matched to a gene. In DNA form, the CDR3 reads TGTGCCAGCAGCATACCGGGACAGGCCAACACCGGGGAGCTGTTTTTT. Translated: CASSIPGQANTGELFF. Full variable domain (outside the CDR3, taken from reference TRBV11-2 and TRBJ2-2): EAGVAQSPRYKIIEKRQSVAFWCNPISGHATLYWYQQILGQGPKLLIQFQNNGVVDDSQLPKDRFSAERLKGVDSTLKIQPAKLEDSAVYLCASSIPGQANTGELFFGEGSRLTVL.

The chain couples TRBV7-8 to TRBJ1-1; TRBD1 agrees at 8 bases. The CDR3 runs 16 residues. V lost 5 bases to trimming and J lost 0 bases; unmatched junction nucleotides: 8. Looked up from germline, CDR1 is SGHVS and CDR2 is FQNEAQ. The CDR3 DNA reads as TGTGCCAGCAGCCCCCAACGGACAGGGATGAACACTGAAGCTTTCTTT. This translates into CASSPQRTGMNTEAFF. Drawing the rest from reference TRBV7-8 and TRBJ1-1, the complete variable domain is GAGVSQSPRYKVAKRGQDVALRCDPISGHVSLFWYQQALGQGPEFLTYFQNEAQLDKSGLPSDRFFAERPEGSVSTLKIQRTQQEDSAVYLCASSPQRTGMNTEAFFGQGTRLTVV.